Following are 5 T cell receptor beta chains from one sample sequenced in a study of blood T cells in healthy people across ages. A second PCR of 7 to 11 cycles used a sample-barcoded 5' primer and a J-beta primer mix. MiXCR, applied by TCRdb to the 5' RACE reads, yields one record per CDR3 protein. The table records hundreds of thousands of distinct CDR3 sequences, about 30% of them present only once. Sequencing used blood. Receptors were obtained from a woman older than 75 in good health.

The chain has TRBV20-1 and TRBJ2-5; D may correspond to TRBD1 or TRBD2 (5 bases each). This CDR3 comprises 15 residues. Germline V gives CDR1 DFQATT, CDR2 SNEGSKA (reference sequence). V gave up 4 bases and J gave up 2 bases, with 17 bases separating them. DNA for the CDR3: TGCAGTGCTACAAGGCCCCGGGGACGGCAAGAGACCCAGTACTTC. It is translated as CSATRPRGRQETQYF.

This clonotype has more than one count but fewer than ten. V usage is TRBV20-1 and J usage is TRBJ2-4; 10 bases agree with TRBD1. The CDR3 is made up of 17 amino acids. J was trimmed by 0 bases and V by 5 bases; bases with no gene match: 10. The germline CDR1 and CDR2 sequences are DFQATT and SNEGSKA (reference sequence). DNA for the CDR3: TGCAGTGCTTTGGGACAGGGGAACCTTCTAGCCAAAAACATTCAGTACTTC. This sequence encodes CSALGQGNLLAKNIQYF.

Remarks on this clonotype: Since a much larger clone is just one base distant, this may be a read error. For the CDR3, the DNA is TGCAGTGCTAGACTAGTGGGTCCCAGGGAGACCCAGTACTTC. It encodes CSARLVGPRETQYF. This chain joins TRBV20-1 and TRBJ2-5, with D hard to call. The V gene's germline CDR1 is DFQATT and CDR2 SNEGSKA (reference sequence). This CDR3 has 14 amino acids. V gave up 2 bases and J gave up 5 bases, with 15 bases separating them.

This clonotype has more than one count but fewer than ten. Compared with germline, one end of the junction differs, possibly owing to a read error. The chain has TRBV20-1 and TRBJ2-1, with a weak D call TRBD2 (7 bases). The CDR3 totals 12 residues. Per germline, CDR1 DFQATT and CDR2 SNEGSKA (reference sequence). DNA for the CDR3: TGCAGTGCTAGTTCCGGGGGGCGGACGCCGGTCTTC. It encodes CSASSGGRTPVF.

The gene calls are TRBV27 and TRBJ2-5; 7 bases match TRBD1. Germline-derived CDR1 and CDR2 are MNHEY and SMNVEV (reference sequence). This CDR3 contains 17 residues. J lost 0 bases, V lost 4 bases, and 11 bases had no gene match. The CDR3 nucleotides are TGTGCCAGCAGTTCATTTACAGGGGCGCGGTACCAAGAGACCCAGTACTTC. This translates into CASSSFTGARYQETQYF.